This T cell receptor beta chain is drawn from a study of shared clonotypes between healthy human individuals. Study-level results: An effect of sequencing depth on clonotype sharing among donors was expected.

The test was conducted at deep level. Data came from immunoSEQ multiplex PCR; TCRdb stores just in-frame clones and leaves some out. The table has under 2,500,000 clones, 90% to 97% seen once. A word on this clone: Its antigen is unknown.

CDR3 length: 16 residues. Germline lookup yields CDR1 MNHEY and CDR2 SVGAGI. Trimming took off 0 bases at V and 3 bases at J, with 15 bases between the two ends. The rearrangement joins TRBV6-5 to TRBJ2-7; perhaps TRBD2 as D (5 bases). The clonotype comes from a man aged 18 to 35 in good health. The sequencing sample was made of naive CD4+ T cells sorted from blood. The subset was: CD45RA+ positively selected. The CDR3 sequence is CASSYSTLRGLYEQYF. The CDR3 DNA sequence: TGTGCCAGCAGTTACTCGACTTTACGAGGGCTCTACGAGCAGTACTTC.